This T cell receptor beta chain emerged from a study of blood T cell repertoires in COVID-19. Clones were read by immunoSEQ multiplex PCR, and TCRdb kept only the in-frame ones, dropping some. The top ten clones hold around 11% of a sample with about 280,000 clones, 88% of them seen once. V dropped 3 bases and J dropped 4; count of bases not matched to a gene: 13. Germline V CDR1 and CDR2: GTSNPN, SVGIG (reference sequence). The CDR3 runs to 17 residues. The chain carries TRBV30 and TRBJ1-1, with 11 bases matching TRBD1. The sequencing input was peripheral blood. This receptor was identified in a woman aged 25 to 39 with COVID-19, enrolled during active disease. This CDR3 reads CAWSLGGTGGMSTEAFF. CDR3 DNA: TGTGCCTGGAGCCTAGGGGGGACAGGGGGGATGAGCACTGAAGCTTTCTTT.